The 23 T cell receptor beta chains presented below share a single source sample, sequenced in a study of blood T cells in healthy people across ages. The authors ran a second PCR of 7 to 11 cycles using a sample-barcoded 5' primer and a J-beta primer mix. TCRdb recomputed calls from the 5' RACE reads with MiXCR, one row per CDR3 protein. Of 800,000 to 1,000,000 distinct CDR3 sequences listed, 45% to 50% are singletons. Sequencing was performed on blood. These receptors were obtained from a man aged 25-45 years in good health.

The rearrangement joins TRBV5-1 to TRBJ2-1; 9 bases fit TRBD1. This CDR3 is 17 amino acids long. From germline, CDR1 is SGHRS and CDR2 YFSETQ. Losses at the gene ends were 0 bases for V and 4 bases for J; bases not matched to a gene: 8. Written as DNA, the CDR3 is TGCGCCAGCAGCTTGGGTACCGGGACAGGGTTTTACAATGAGCAGTTCTTC. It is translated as CASSLGTGTGFYNEQFF.

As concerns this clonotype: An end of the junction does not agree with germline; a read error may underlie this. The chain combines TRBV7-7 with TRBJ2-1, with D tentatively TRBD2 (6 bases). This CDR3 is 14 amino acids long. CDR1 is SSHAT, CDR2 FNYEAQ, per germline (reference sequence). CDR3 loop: CASSKGGPYNEQFF. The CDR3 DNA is TGTGCTAGCAGCAAGGGAGGCCCATACAATGAGCAGTTCTTC.

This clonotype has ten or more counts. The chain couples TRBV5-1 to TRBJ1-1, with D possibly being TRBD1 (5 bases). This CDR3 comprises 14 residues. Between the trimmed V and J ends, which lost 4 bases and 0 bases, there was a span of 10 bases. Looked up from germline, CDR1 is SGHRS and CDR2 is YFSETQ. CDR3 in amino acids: CASSGGGMNTEAFF. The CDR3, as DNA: TGCGCCAGCAGCGGGGGGGGGATGAACACTGAAGCTTTCTTT.

The chain's CDR3 is CSARDSGDATYYGYTF. For the CDR3, the DNA is TGCAGTGCTAGAGATTCTGGGGACGCGACTTACTATGGCTACACCTTC. The chain employs TRBV20-1 and TRBJ1-2; D is perhaps TRBD1 (5 bases). V lost 0 bases to trimming and J lost 3 bases, with 17 bases between them. The germline CDR1 and CDR2 sequences are DFQATT and SNEGSKA (reference sequence). The CDR3 consists of 16 residues.

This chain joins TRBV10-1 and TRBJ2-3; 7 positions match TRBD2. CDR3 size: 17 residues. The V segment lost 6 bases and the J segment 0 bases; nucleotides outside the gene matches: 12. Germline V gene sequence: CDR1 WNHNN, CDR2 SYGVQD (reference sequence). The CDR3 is CASRRASGIKSTDTQYF. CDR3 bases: TGCGCCAGCAGAAGGGCTAGCGGCATAAAGAGCACAGATACGCAGTATTTT.

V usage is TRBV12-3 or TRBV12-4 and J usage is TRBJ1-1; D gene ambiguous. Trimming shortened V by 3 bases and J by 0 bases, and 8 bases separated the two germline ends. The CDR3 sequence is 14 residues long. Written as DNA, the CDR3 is TGTGCCAGCAGTTTGAGGGAAATGAACACTGAAGCTTTCTTT. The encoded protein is CASSLREMNTEAFF.

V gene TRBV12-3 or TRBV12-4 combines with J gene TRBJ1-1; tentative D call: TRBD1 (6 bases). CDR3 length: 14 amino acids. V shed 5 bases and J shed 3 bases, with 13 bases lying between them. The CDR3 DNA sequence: TGTGCCAGCAGTCAACAGGGAAGGGACACTGAAGCTTTCTTT. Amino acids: CASSQQGRDTEAFF.

Here the CDR3 reads CASSSGNGYTF. As DNA, the CDR3 is TGTGCCAGCAGTTCGGGGAATGGCTACACCTTC. The rearrangement joins TRBV6-5 to TRBJ1-2; the D is unclear. V dropped 4 bases and J dropped 6 bases, with 6 bases sitting between them. Germline V CDR1 and CDR2: MNHEY, SVGAGI. The CDR3 length is 11 residues.

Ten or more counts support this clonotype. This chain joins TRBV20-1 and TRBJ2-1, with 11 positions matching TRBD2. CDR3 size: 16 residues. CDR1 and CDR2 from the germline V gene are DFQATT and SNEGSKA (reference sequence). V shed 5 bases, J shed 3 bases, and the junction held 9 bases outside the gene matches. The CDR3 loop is CSALTTSGDLYNEQFF. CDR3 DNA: TGCAGTGCTCTGACGACTAGCGGGGACCTCTACAATGAGCAGTTCTTC.

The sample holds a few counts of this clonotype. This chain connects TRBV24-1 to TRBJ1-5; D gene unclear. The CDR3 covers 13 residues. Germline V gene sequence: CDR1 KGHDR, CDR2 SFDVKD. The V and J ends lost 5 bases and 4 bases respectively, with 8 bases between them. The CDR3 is CATSGRANQPQHF. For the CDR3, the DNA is TGTGCCACCAGTGGACGAGCGAATCAGCCCCAGCATTTT.

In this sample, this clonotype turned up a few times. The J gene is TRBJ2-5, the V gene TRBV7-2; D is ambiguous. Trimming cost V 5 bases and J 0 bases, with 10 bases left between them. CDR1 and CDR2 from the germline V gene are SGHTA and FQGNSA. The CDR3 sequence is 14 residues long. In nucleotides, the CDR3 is TGTGCCAGCAGCACCCGGATCTACCAAGAGACCCAGTACTTC. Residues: CASSTRIYQETQYF.

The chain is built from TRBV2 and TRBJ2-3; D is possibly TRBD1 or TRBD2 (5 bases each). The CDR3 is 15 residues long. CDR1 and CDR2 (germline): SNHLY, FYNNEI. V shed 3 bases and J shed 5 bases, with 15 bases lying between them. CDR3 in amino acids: CASSDTVGALDTQYF. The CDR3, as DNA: TGTGCCAGCAGTGATACAGTCGGGGCCCTAGATACGCAGTATTTT.

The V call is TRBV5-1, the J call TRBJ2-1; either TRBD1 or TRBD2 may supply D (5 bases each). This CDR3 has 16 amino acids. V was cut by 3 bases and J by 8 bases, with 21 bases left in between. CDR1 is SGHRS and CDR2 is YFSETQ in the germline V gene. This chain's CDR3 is CASSSGAGIYSDEQFF. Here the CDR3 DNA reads TGCGCCAGCAGCTCTGGGGCGGGTATTTATTCGGATGAGCAGTTCTTC. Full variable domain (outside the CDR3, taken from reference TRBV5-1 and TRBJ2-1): KAGVTQTPRYLIKTRGQQVTLSCSPISGHRSVSWYQQTPGQGLQFLFEYFSETQRNKGNFPGRFSGRQFSNSRSEMNVSTLELGDSALYLCASSSGAGIYSDEQFFGPGTRLTVL.

CDR3 residues: CASSLDGDTYEQYF. In DNA, the CDR3 is TGTGCCAGCAGTTTAGACGGGGATACTTACGAGCAGTACTTC. The chain recombines TRBV27 with TRBJ2-7; TRBD2 is a possible D gene (5 bases). The CDR3 consists of 14 residues. CDR1 MNHEY and CDR2 SMNVEV come from the germline V gene (reference sequence). Trimming removed 2 bases at V and 4 bases at J, with 12 bases between.

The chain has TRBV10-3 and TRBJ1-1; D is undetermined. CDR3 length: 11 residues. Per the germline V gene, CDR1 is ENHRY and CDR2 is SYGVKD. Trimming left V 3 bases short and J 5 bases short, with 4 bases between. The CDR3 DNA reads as TGTGCCATCAGTGACGGGACTGAAGCTTTCTTT. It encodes CAISDGTEAFF.

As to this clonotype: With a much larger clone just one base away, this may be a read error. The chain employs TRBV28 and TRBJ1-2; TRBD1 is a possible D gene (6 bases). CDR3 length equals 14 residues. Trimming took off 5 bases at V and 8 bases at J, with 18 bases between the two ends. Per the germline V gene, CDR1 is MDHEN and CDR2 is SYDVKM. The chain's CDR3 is CASSVDRPAGGYTF. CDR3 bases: TGTGCCAGCAGTGTAGACAGGCCTGCGGGGGGCTACACCTTC.

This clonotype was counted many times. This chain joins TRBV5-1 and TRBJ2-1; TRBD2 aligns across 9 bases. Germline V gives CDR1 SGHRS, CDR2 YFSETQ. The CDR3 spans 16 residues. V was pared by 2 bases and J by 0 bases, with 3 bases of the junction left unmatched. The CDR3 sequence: CASSLGSGGSYNEQFF. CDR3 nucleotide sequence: TGCGCCAGCAGCTTAGGTAGCGGGGGCTCCTACAATGAGCAGTTCTTC.

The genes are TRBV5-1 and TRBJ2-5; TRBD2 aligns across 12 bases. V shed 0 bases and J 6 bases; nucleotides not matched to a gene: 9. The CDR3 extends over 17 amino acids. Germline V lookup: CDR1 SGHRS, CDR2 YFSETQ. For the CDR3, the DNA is TGCGCCAGCAGCTTGGGAAACCTAGCGGGGGGGCAACAGACCCAGTACTTC. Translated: CASSLGNLAGGQQTQYF.

The CDR3 protein is CASSQDSGNQPQHF. The CDR3 DNA reads as TGTGCCAGCAGCCAAGATTCGGGGAATCAGCCCCAGCATTTT. The chain employs TRBV3-1 and TRBJ1-5; D unclear. CDR1 is LGHDT, CDR2 YNNKEL, per germline (reference sequence). The CDR3 sequence is 14 residues long. V shed 0 bases and J shed 4 bases, with 7 bases lying between them.

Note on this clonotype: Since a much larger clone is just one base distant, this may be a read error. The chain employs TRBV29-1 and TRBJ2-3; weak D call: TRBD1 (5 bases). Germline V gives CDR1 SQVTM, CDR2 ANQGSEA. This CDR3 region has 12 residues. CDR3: CSVDLGTGTQYF. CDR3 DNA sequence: TGCAGCGTTGACCTGGGCACAGGTACGCAGTATTTT.

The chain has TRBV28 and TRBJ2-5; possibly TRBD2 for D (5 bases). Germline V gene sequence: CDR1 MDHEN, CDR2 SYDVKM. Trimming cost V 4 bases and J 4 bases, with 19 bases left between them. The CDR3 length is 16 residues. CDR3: CASSSGSGLTRETQYF. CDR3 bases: TGTGCCAGCAGTTCTGGGTCCGGCCTAACTAGAGAGACCCAGTACTTC.

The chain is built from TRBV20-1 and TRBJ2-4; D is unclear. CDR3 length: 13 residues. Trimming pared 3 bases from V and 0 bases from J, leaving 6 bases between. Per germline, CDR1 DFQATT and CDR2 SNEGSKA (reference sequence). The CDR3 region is CSASAVAKNIQYF. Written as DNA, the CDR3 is TGCAGTGCTAGCGCCGTAGCCAAAAACATTCAGTACTTC.

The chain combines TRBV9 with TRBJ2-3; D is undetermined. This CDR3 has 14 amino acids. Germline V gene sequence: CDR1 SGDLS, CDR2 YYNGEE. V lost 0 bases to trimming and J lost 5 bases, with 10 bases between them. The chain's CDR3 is CASSVVPWRDTQYF. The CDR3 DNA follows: TGTGCCAGCAGCGTAGTGCCGTGGAGAGATACGCAGTATTTT.